One sample yielded the 18 T cell receptor beta chains listed below, sequenced in a study of blood T cell repertoires in COVID-19 (dated by TCRdb to 2020 to 2022). The library was generated by the immunoSEQ multiplex PCR assay. The clones in this table, taken by TCRdb from immuneACCESS, are in-frame only. Not every clone is retained; where verified, under half of the shortfall comes from an unresolved V gene, and the cause of the rest is unknown. The sample table shows under 200,000 clones, and 82% are seen once. More than 5% of the sample is in the top ten clones. The sequencing sample was made of peripheral blood. Every receptor here comes from a woman between 25 and 40 years old with acute or convalescent COVID-19.

The DNA for the CDR3 is TGTGCCAGCAGCCCTACCGACAGGATAAACACTGAAGCTTTCTTT. Translated, it gives CASSPTDRINTEAFF. This rearrangement joins TRBV5-6 to TRBJ1-1; D may be TRBD1 (6 bases). V shed 4 bases and J shed 2 bases, with 15 bases lying between them. From germline, CDR1 is SGHDT and CDR2 YYEEEE. CDR3 length: 15 amino acids.

V usage is TRBV7-9 and J usage is TRBJ1-1; D might be TRBD1 (5 bases). Trimming pared 2 bases from V and 5 bases from J, leaving 15 bases between. The CDR3 consists of 15 residues. Looked up from germline, CDR1 is SEHNR and CDR2 is FQNEAQ (reference sequence). The CDR3 DNA sequence: TGTGCCAGCAGCTTATTAAGTAGTAAGGGGACTGAAGCTTTCTTT. Its protein is CASSLLSSKGTEAFF. Full variable domain (rest looked up from reference TRBV7-9 and TRBJ1-1): DTGVSQNPRHKITKRGQNVTFRCDPISEHNRLYWYRQTLGQGPEFLTYFQNEAQLEKSRLLSDRFSAERPKGSFSTLEIQRTEQGDSAMYLCASSLLSSKGTEAFFGQGTRLTVV.

The CDR3 DNA sequence: TGTGCCAGCAGCCAAGCCGCCTCGGGGGGGGGCAATACGCAGTATTTT. Translated: CASSQAASGGGNTQYF. The chain recombines TRBV4-2 with TRBJ2-3, with 8 bases that match TRBD2. This CDR3 has 16 residues. Germline V gene sequence: CDR1 LGHNA, CDR2 YNFKEQ. After removal of 1 base from V and 7 bases from J, the junction contained 10 bases not matched to a gene.

The gene calls are TRBV12-3 or TRBV12-4 and TRBJ1-2, with TRBD1 matching over 7 bases. The CDR3 consists of 13 residues. J lost 8 bases, V lost 6 bases, and 9 bases had no gene match. For the CDR3, the DNA is TGTGCCAGCAGCCGAACCGACAGGGCCGGCTACACCTTC. This codes for CASSRTDRAGYTF.

V and J are TRBV20-1 and TRBJ1-2, with D possibly TRBD1 on 6 matching bases. V was cut by 7 bases and J by 4 bases, with 10 bases left in between. Germline lookup yields CDR1 DFQATT and CDR2 SNEGSKA (reference sequence). The CDR3 has 11 residues. The CDR3: CSDTDSYGYTF. CDR3 bases: TGCAGTGACACGGACAGCTATGGCTACACCTTC.

This clone was seen a single time. The J gene is TRBJ2-1, the V gene TRBV28; 7 nucleotides line up with TRBD1. Germline V CDR1 and CDR2: MDHEN, SYDVKM. The V and J ends lost 5 bases and 4 bases, in that order; junction bases with no gene match: 8. This CDR3 has 15 amino acids. CDR3 bases: TGTGCCAGCAGTCCTGCTAGGGGGCCGTACAATGAGCAGTTCTTC. It yields the protein CASSPARGPYNEQFF.

This chain links TRBV19 with TRBJ1-1; TRBD1 is a possible D gene (6 bases). Germline lookup yields CDR1 LNHDA and CDR2 SQIVND (reference sequence). This CDR3 spans 15 amino acids. Trimming took 6 bases from V and 0 from J, leaving 14 bases between them. The CDR3 DNA follows: TGTGCCAGTAGCCTCAGGGGACGGATGAACACTGAAGCTTTCTTT. This codes for CASSLRGRMNTEAFF.

This sequence joins TRBV5-4 and TRBJ2-7, with 9 positions matching TRBD2. The CDR3 is 15 residues long. The germline V gene encodes CDR1 SGHNT and CDR2 YYREEE (reference sequence). After removal of 6 bases from V and 5 bases from J, the junction contained 12 bases not matched to a gene. CDR3 bases: TGTGCCAGCACCGGGCGGGAGGGCCTACGAGACGAGCAGTACTTC. Its translation: CASTGREGLRDEQYF.

This sequence joins TRBV24-1 and TRBJ2-1; 10 bases agree with TRBD2. From germline, CDR1 is KGHDR and CDR2 SFDVKD. This CDR3 is 17 amino acids long. The V and J ends lost 6 bases and 7 bases, in that order; junction bases with no gene match: 14. CDR3 DNA: TGTGCCACCAGTCATCAACCTAGCGGGAGAATAGCGAATGAGCAGTTCTTC. It codes for CATSHQPSGRIANEQFF.

The chain is built from TRBV9 and TRBJ2-7; a weak D match, TRBD1 (5 bases). CDR3 size: 12 residues. CDR1 is SGDLS and CDR2 is YYNGEE in the germline V gene. V dropped 3 bases and J dropped 3 bases, with 7 bases sitting between them. The CDR3: CASSEGDYEQYF. In DNA form, the CDR3 reads TGTGCCAGCAGCGAAGGGGACTACGAGCAGTACTTC.

This chain uses TRBV27 with TRBJ1-1; 10 nucleotides match TRBD1. V dropped 4 bases and J dropped 4; count of bases not matched to a gene: 6. The CDR3 totals 15 residues. The germline V gene encodes CDR1 MNHEY and CDR2 SMNVEV (reference sequence). DNA of the CDR3: TGTGCCAGCAGTTATAGGGGGACAGGGGCCACTGAAGCTTTCTTT. Translating gives CASSYRGTGATEAFF.

The chain carries TRBV28 and TRBJ2-7, with D unresolved. The CDR3 has 11 residues. Trimming left V 3 bases short and J 7 bases short, with 7 bases between. Germline CDR1 is MDHEN and CDR2 is SYDVKM. The CDR3 nucleotides read TGTGCCAGCAGTTTCGGTTGGGAGCAGTACTTC. Residues: CASSFGWEQYF.

This CDR3 reads CASSLVDGYTF. The CDR3 DNA sequence: TGTGCCAGCAGTTTAGTCGATGGCTACACCTTC. V is TRBV12-3 or TRBV12-4 and J is TRBJ1-2; no reliable D call. The CDR3 covers 11 residues. V was clipped by 1 base and J by 6 bases, with 3 bases between them.

The chain has TRBV29-1 and TRBJ1-4; the D is unclear. CDR1 is SQVTM and CDR2 is ANQGSEA in the germline V gene. Deletions cut 3 bases from V and 8 bases from J, with 16 bases between. This CDR3 region has 14 residues. The CDR3 DNA sequence: TGCAGCGTTGAGCTGGCTCTAGAGCACGAAAAACTGTTTTTT. Translation gives CSVELALEHEKLFF.

Of note for this clone: Other DNA sequences in the sample encode the same CDR3. The chain uses TRBV7-9 and TRBJ2-1, with D perhaps TRBD1 (6 bases). Germline V gene lookup returns CDR1 SEHNR and CDR2 FQNEAQ (reference sequence). The CDR3 spans 15 residues. V gave up 1 base and J gave up 4 bases, with 11 bases separating them. The CDR3 region is CASSLGRGQYNEQFF. CDR3 nucleotide sequence: TGTGCCAGCAGCTTAGGACGCGGACAGTACAATGAGCAGTTCTTC.

The rearrangement links TRBV5-1 to TRBJ2-3; D unclear. Trimming left V 4 bases short and J 0 bases short, with 6 bases between. This CDR3 is built from 13 residues. Germline loops: CDR1 SGHRS, CDR2 YFSETQ. The CDR3 region has the DNA TGCGCCAGCAGCCCAGAAAGCACAGATACGCAGTATTTT. Its protein is CASSPESTDTQYF.

The genes are TRBV7-9 and TRBJ2-1, with TRBD1 matching over 8 bases. V lost 5 bases and J lost 0; bases outside the gene matches: 6. The CDR3 is 16 residues long. Germline loops: CDR1 SEHNR, CDR2 FQNEAQ (reference sequence). For the CDR3, the DNA is TGTGCCAGCAGCCCTCAGGGGGCCCGCTCCTACAATGAGCAGTTCTTC. Amino acids: CASSPQGARSYNEQFF. Looking up the rest from reference TRBV7-9 and TRBJ2-1 gives the full variable domain: DTGVSQNPRHKITKRGQNVTFRCDPISEHNRLYWYRQTLGQGPEFLTYFQNEAQLEKSRLLSDRFSAERPKGSFSTLEIQRTEQGDSAMYLCASSPQGARSYNEQFFGPGTRLTVL.

The chain uses TRBV5-6 and TRBJ2-1; D perhaps matches TRBD1 (5 bases). Germline V gene lookup returns CDR1 SGHDT and CDR2 YYEEEE. This CDR3 has 15 amino acids. V was shortened by 4 bases and J by 3 bases, with 14 bases between the two germline ends. The chain's CDR3 is CASSPNPTDYNEQFF. CDR3 coding DNA: TGTGCCAGCAGCCCAAATCCGACAGACTACAATGAGCAGTTCTTC. The full variable domain, rest sourced from reference TRBV5-6 and TRBJ2-1, is DAGVTQSPTHLIKTRGQQVTLRCSPKSGHDTVSWYQQALGQGPQFIFQYYEEEERQRGNFPDRFSGHQFPNYSSELNVNALLLGDSALYLCASSPNPTDYNEQFFGPGTRLTVL.